The 29 T cell receptor beta chains reported below all come from one sample, sequenced in a study of cytomegalovirus exposure and HLA in healthy donors. The PCR used 60 Vbeta and 13 Jbeta primers. Repertoires were generated with immunoSEQ multiplex PCR, while TCRdb's copy carries only in-frame clones and drops some. The sample includes tens of thousands of clones, 82% of them seen just once. Sequenced input: PBMCs. The receptors stem from a man aged 18 to 29 in good health and CMV-seronegative.

The chain combines TRBV9 with TRBJ1-6, with 8 positions matching TRBD1. The CDR3 sequence is 17 residues long. The V segment lost 4 bases and the J segment 10 bases; nucleotides outside the gene matches: 16. Germline V gene sequence: CDR1 SGDLS, CDR2 YYNGEE. The CDR3 DNA reads as TGTGCCAGCAGCCCTAGGGGAGGGACAGGCCGGGACTCACCCCTCCACTTT. This sequence encodes CASSPRGGTGRDSPLHF.

This clone was observed a single time. This rearrangement joins TRBV6-5 to TRBJ2-7; 12 bases match TRBD2. Germline V gene sequence: CDR1 MNHEY, CDR2 SVGAGI. The J segment lost 6 bases and the V segment lost 5 bases, leaving 5 bases of the junction unmatched. This CDR3 has 14 amino acids. CDR3 residues: CASSRLAGVREQYF. CDR3 nucleotide sequence: TGTGCCAGCAGTCGACTAGCGGGAGTACGCGAGCAGTACTTC.

The chain is built from TRBV7-2 and TRBJ2-4; D is perhaps TRBD1 (5 bases). This CDR3 has 15 residues. Deletions cut 3 bases from V and 0 bases from J, with 9 bases between. Germline CDR1 is SGHTA and CDR2 is FQGNSA. CDR3 sequence reads: CASSFRAIAKNIQYF. The CDR3 DNA reads as TGTGCCAGCAGCTTCAGGGCCATAGCCAAAAACATTCAGTACTTC.

This clone was seen only a few times. V usage is TRBV30 and J usage is TRBJ2-5, with a weak D call TRBD2 (6 bases). CDR3 length: 17 residues. Trimming left V 8 bases short and J 4 bases short, with 29 bases between. The germline V gene has CDR1 GTSNPN and CDR2 SVGIG (reference sequence). The CDR3 sequence: CAHCQGSHGGGLETQYF. CDR3 nucleotides: TGTGCCCATTGCCAGGGTTCCCACGGGGGAGGCTTAGAGACCCAGTACTTC.

The genes are TRBV7-2 and TRBJ2-6; D uncertain. Trimming stripped 3 bases from V and 0 bases from J, with 12 bases between. The CDR3 is made up of 17 amino acids. Germline values: CDR1 SGHTA, CDR2 FQGNSA. The CDR3 reads CASSFWATVSGANVLTF. The CDR3 bases are TGTGCCAGCAGCTTTTGGGCTACCGTCTCTGGGGCCAACGTCCTGACTTTC.

In the case of this clone: One end of the junction fails to match germline, which may point to a read error. This chain uses TRBV27 with TRBJ2-1, with D maybe TRBD2 (6 bases). The CDR3 extends over 16 amino acids. Germline values: CDR1 MNHEY, CDR2 SMNVEV (reference sequence). The CDR3 DNA reads as TGTGCCAGCAGTTTAGTCTGGGGGGAGGCCTACAATAAGCAGTTCTTC. Amino acid sequence: CASSLVWGEAYNKQFF.

The chain's CDR3 is CASSYNGPREAFF. Here the CDR3 DNA reads TGTGCCAGCAGTTACAATGGTCCCAGGGAAGCTTTCTTT. The chain has TRBV6-6 and TRBJ1-1, with D unclear. The germline V gene has CDR1 MNHNY and CDR2 SVGAGI (reference sequence). The germline V and J ends were trimmed by 2 bases and 8 bases, with 12 bases remaining between them. The CDR3 sequence is 13 residues long.

The CDR3 loop reads CASSPKKRQGVGDIQYF. CDR3 in DNA: TGTGCCAGCAGCCCAAAAAAAAGACAGGGTGTGGGGGACATTCAGTACTTC. V usage is TRBV5-4 and J usage is TRBJ2-4, with 7 bases lining up with TRBD1. Germline V gene lookup returns CDR1 SGHNT and CDR2 YYREEE (reference sequence). The junction had 18 bases not matched to a gene; V was cut back by 4 bases and J by 8 bases. The CDR3 sequence is 17 residues long.

The chain carries TRBV19 and TRBJ1-5; 9 nucleotides match TRBD1. This CDR3 spans 17 amino acids. Trimming took 3 bases from V and 1 from J; bases not matched to a gene: 7. Germline V lookup: CDR1 LNHDA, CDR2 SQIVND (reference sequence). The CDR3, as DNA: TGTGCCAGTAGTATCCCGCCCGGGACAGGGAGCAATCAGCCCCAGCATTTT. Encoded protein: CASSIPPGTGSNQPQHF.

The J gene is TRBJ1-5, the V gene TRBV28; tentative D call: TRBD1 (5 bases). CDR1 and CDR2 (germline): MDHEN, SYDVKM. Trimming pared 6 bases from V and 4 bases from J, leaving 13 bases between. The CDR3 extends over 14 amino acids. The CDR3 region has the DNA TGTGCCAGCAGGACCGGGACTCAGAATCAGCCCCAGCATTTT. Amino acids: CASRTGTQNQPQHF.

This clone has just one count. This rearrangement joins TRBV18 to TRBJ2-5, with TRBD1 identical over 9 bases. Trimming removed 5 bases from V and 4 bases from J; junction bases left unmatched: 8. From germline, CDR1 is KGHSH and CDR2 LQKENI. The CDR3 totals 15 residues. The CDR3 sequence is CASSSGDRAGETQYF. For the CDR3, the DNA is TGTGCCAGCTCATCTGGGGACAGGGCTGGAGAGACCCAGTACTTC.

The chain couples TRBV6-6 to TRBJ2-1; a weak D match, TRBD2 (6 bases). Trimming cost V 2 bases and J 6 bases, with 14 bases left between them. The germline V gene encodes CDR1 MNHNY and CDR2 SVGAGI (reference sequence). This CDR3 is built from 15 residues. The chain's CDR3 is CASSYPGGSTNEQFF. CDR3 sequence (DNA): TGTGCCAGCAGTTACCCCGGAGGGAGTACCAATGAGCAGTTCTTC.

The chain is built from TRBV28 and TRBJ2-1, with 10 bases that match TRBD2. The CDR3 is 14 amino acids. Looked up from germline, CDR1 is MDHEN and CDR2 is SYDVKM. V was pared by 5 bases and J by 14 bases, with 12 bases of the junction left unmatched. CDR3 in amino acids: CASSQTLGLAVKFF. CDR3 DNA: TGTGCCAGCAGTCAAACCCTAGGACTAGCGGTAAAGTTCTTC.

This sequence joins TRBV9 and TRBJ1-1, with a weak D call TRBD1 (5 bases). The CDR3 totals 15 residues. Germline CDR1 and CDR2: SGDLS and YYNGEE. Between the trimmed V and J ends, which lost 3 bases and 1 base, there was a span of 13 bases. The CDR3 DNA reads as TGTGCCAGCAGCGCCTCGGGACTTCCGAACACTGAAGCTTTCTTT. Its translation: CASSASGLPNTEAFF.

This sequence joins TRBV5-1 and TRBJ2-3; 9 bases are shared with TRBD2. The CDR3 runs to 15 residues. Germline CDR1 SGHRS, CDR2 YFSETQ. V was clipped by 2 bases and J by 1 base; unmatched bases: 2. The CDR3 nucleotides are TGCGCCAGCAGCTTTTTAGCGGGAGGCACAGATACGCAGTATTTT. It yields the protein CASSFLAGGTDTQYF.

The count of this clone is one. The chain employs TRBV7-2 and TRBJ2-7, with 11 bases identical to TRBD2. The CDR3 is made up of 15 amino acids. The germline V gene has CDR1 SGHTA and CDR2 FQGNSA. V lost 1 base and J lost 5; bases outside the gene matches: 4. CDR3 nucleotide sequence: TGTGCCAGCAGCTTAGGGGCTAGCGGGAGGCACGAGCAGTACTTC. This codes for CASSLGASGRHEQYF. Combining the CDR3 with reference TRBV7-2 and TRBJ2-7 gives the whole variable domain GAGVSQSPSNKVTEKGKDVELRCDPISGHTALYWYRQSLGQGLEFLIYFQGNSAPDKSGLPSDRFSAERTGGSVSTLTIQRTQQEDSAVYLCASSLGASGRHEQYFGPGTRLTVT.

This chain links TRBV5-1 with TRBJ2-3, with D maybe TRBD1 (6 bases). V gave up 2 bases and J gave up 3 bases, with 10 bases separating them. The CDR3 covers 14 residues. Germline loops: CDR1 SGHRS, CDR2 YFSETQ. CDR3 amino acids: CASSLSQGTDTQYF. DNA of the CDR3: TGCGCCAGCAGCTTATCACAGGGAACAGATACGCAGTATTTT.

This clone came up a few times. V usage is TRBV4-3 and J usage is TRBJ1-1; TRBD1 matches at 8 bases. This CDR3 contains 16 residues. The germline V gene has CDR1 LGHNA and CDR2 YSLEER. With 8 bases clipped from V and 1 base from J, the junction kept 12 bases outside the gene matches. Written as DNA, the CDR3 is TGCGCCAGCCGCTGGAGGACAGGGCTAAGGAACACTGAAGCTTTCTTT. This translates into CASRWRTGLRNTEAFF.

The chain combines TRBV6-1 with TRBJ2-7, with TRBD1 matching over 9 bases. Trimming cost V 0 bases and J 0 bases; bases outside gene matches: 0. Germline assignment: CDR1 MNHNS and CDR2 SASEGT. CDR3 length: 15 amino acids. CDR3 loop: CASSEATGGSYEQYF. The CDR3 nucleotides read TGTGCCAGCAGTGAAGCGACAGGGGGCTCCTACGAGCAGTACTTC.

This chain connects TRBV2 to TRBJ2-7; TRBD1 matches 9 bases. The CDR3 extends over 15 amino acids. Germline CDR1 SNHLY, CDR2 FYNNEI. V dropped 4 bases and J dropped 2; count of bases not matched to a gene: 6. The CDR3 is CASSVGQGRAYEQYF. DNA of the CDR3: TGTGCCAGCAGTGTGGGACAGGGTAGAGCCTACGAGCAGTACTTC.

The gene calls are TRBV25-1 and TRBJ2-7; a weak D match, TRBD2 (5 bases). V gave up 1 base and J gave up 2 bases, with 21 bases separating them. This CDR3 is built from 18 residues. Germline lookup yields CDR1 MGHDK and CDR2 SYGVNS. CDR3 bases: TGTGCCAGCAGTGAATCTGGTGGGAGTGGTTTAAAAACCTACGAGCAGTACTTC. Amino acids: CASSESGGSGLKTYEQYF.

This chain connects TRBV30 to TRBJ2-7; D is possibly TRBD2 (5 bases). The CDR3 runs 14 residues. Germline CDR1 is GTSNPN and CDR2 is SVGIG (reference sequence). With 0 bases removed from V and 4 bases from J, the gap between germline ends came to 13 bases. This chain's CDR3 is CAWSVRRSSYEQYF. DNA of the CDR3: TGTGCCTGGAGTGTTAGGAGGTCGTCTTACGAGCAGTACTTC.

The chain uses TRBV19 and TRBJ1-2; tentative D call: TRBD1 (6 bases). Germline V gene lookup returns CDR1 LNHDA and CDR2 SQIVND (reference sequence). This CDR3 is built from 13 residues. V lost 7 bases to trimming and J lost 4 bases, with 13 bases between them. CDR3 DNA: TGTGCCAGTACCAGCAGGGGCCCCTATGGCTACACCTTC. Protein sequence: CASTSRGPYGYTF.

V and J are TRBV15 and TRBJ2-5, with 11 bases aligning to TRBD2. CDR3 length: 17 amino acids. J was trimmed by 2 bases and V by 1 base; bases with no gene match: 6. Germline V gene lookup returns CDR1 LNHNV and CDR2 YYDKDF (reference sequence). CDR3 loop: CATSRAELAGVQETQYF. DNA of the CDR3: TGTGCCACCAGCAGAGCGGAACTAGCGGGGGTACAAGAGACCCAGTACTTC.

This clone was counted a single time. The chain links TRBV7-2 to TRBJ2-7, with TRBD1 identical over 8 bases. The CDR3 totals 14 residues. Per the germline V gene, CDR1 is SGHTA and CDR2 is FQGNSA. J lost 6 bases, V lost 5 bases, and 9 bases had no gene match. The CDR3 protein is CASSTDRGVGEQYF. The CDR3 DNA reads TGTGCCAGCAGCACCGACAGGGGAGTGGGCGAGCAGTACTTC.

V gene TRBV5-1 combines with J gene TRBJ2-7, with 8 bases aligning to TRBD1. The germline V gene encodes CDR1 SGHRS and CDR2 YFSETQ. The V segment lost 4 bases and the J segment 0 bases; nucleotides outside the gene matches: 3. This CDR3 comprises 14 residues. In DNA form, the CDR3 reads TGCGCCAGCAGCCAGGGACAGGTCTCCTACGAGCAGTACTTC. Residues: CASSQGQVSYEQYF.

This chain uses TRBV5-1 with TRBJ1-1; maybe TRBD1 (5 bases). The V and J ends lost 0 bases and 5 bases respectively, with 11 bases between them. The CDR3 consists of 14 residues. CDR1 SGHRS and CDR2 YFSETQ come from the germline V gene. The CDR3 DNA sequence: TGCGCCAGCAGCTTGGGGGCAGGGAGGACTGAAGCTTTCTTT. Protein product: CASSLGAGRTEAFF.

This clone appeared a single time. The genes are TRBV7-2 and TRBJ2-7; perhaps TRBD1 as D (6 bases). Trimming pared 6 bases from V and 3 bases from J, leaving 12 bases between. The CDR3 runs 13 residues. Germline V CDR1 and CDR2: SGHTA, FQGNSA. This CDR3 reads CASSTGQYYEQYF. DNA for the CDR3: TGTGCCAGCAGTACGGGACAATACTACGAGCAGTACTTC.

A single count supports this clone. The chain couples TRBV5-1 to TRBJ2-6; tentative D call: TRBD1 (6 bases). Germline-derived CDR1 and CDR2 are SGHRS and YFSETQ. This CDR3 contains 14 residues. Trimming took off 5 bases at V and 1 base at J, with 7 bases between the two ends. The CDR3 is CASRGGSGANVLTF. DNA for the CDR3: TGCGCCAGCAGAGGGGGTTCTGGGGCCAACGTCCTGACTTTC.